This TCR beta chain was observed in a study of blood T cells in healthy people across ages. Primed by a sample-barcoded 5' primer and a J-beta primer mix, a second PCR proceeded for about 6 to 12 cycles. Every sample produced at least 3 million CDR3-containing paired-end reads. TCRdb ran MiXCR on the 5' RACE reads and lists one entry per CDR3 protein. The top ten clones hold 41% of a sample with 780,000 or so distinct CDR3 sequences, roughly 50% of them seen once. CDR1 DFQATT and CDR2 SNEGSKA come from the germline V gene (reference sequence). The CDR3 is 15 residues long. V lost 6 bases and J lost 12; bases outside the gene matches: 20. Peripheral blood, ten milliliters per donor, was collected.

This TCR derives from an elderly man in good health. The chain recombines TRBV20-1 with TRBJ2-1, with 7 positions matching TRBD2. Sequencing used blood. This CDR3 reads CSAYGPGLAETRQFF. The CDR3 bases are TGCAGTGCGTACGGACCTGGTCTAGCGGAGACCCGGCAGTTCTTC.